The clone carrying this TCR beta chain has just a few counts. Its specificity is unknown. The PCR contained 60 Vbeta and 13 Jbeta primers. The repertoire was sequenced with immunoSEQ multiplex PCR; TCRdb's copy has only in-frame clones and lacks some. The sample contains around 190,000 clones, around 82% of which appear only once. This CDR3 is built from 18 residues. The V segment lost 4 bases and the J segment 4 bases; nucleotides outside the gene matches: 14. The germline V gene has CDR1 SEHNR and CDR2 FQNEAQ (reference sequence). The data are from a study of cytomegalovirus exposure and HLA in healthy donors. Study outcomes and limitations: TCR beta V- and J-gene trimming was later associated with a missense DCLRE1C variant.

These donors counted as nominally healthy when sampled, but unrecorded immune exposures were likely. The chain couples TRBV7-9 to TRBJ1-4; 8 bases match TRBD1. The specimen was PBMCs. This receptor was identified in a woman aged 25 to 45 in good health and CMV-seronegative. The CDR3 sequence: CASSSPDRDYYGNEKLFF. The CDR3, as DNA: TGTGCCAGCAGCTCCCCGGACAGGGACTACTATGGTAATGAAAAACTGTTTTTT.